The 30 T cell receptor beta chains below come from one sample, sequenced in a study of blood T cell repertoires in COVID-19. Sequencing was performed with immunoSEQ multiplex PCR; in TCRdb, only in-frame clones are kept and a portion is missing. The profile shows under 200,000 clones, 75% to 90% of them singletons. The sample consisted of PBMCs or T cells enriched from blood (not recorded which). The source of these receptors is a woman between 45 and 60 years old who had recovered from COVID-19.

The CDR3 bases are TGTGCCAGCAGCACCCGGACAGGGGGGAGCACTGAAGCTTTCTTT. This sequence encodes CASSTRTGGSTEAFF. V usage is TRBV7-9 and J usage is TRBJ1-1, with TRBD1 identical over 10 bases. CDR3 length: 15 amino acids. Germline V gene data show CDR1 as SEHNR and CDR2 as FQNEAQ (reference sequence). V dropped 5 bases and J dropped 4; count of bases not matched to a gene: 7.

CDR3 in DNA: TGTGCTAGTGGTTTGGCCGAGATGGATGAGCAGTTCTTC. As protein: CASGLAEMDEQFF. This rearrangement joins TRBV12-5 to TRBJ2-1, with unresolved D. The ends were cut back, 1 base at V and 8 bases at J, with 9 bases in the middle. This CDR3 has 13 residues. Germline V gene data show CDR1 as LGHNT and CDR2 as FRNRAP.

This clone has more than one count but fewer than ten. This chain links TRBV7-3 with TRBJ2-6, with D possibly being TRBD2 (5 bases). The V and J ends lost 5 bases and 0 bases respectively, with 11 bases between them. CDR3 length: 16 residues. Germline V gene sequence: CDR1 SGHTA, CDR2 FQGTGA. Here the CDR3 reads CASSLGLYSGANVLTF. The CDR3 DNA reads TGTGCCAGCAGCCTAGGACTGTACTCTGGGGCCAACGTCCTGACTTTC. The full variable domain, completed using reference TRBV7-3 and TRBJ2-6, is GAGVSQTPSNKVTEKGKYVELRCDPISGHTALYWYRQSLGQGPEFLIYFQGTGAADDSGLPNDRFFAVRPEGSVSTLKIQRTERGDSAVYLCASSLGLYSGANVLTFGAGSRLTVL.

The chain carries TRBV28 and TRBJ1-5; D gene uncertain. Germline V lookup: CDR1 MDHEN, CDR2 SYDVKM. V shed 3 bases and J shed 5 bases, with 8 bases lying between them. There are 13 residues in the CDR3. The CDR3 spells CASSLIRDQPQHF. CDR3 DNA sequence: TGTGCCAGCAGTTTGATTCGAGATCAGCCCCAGCATTTT. The whole variable domain, filled in from reference TRBV28 and TRBJ1-5, reads DVKVTQSSRYLVKRTGEKVFLECVQDMDHENMFWYRQDPGLGLRLIYFSYDVKMKEKGDIPEGYSVSREKKERFSLILESASTNQTSMYLCASSLIRDQPQHFGDGTRLSIL.

The chain joins TRBV7-2 to TRBJ1-5; D unclear. V shed 2 bases and J shed 9 bases, with 11 bases lying between them. The CDR3 covers 13 residues. The V gene's germline CDR1 is SGHTA and CDR2 FQGNSA. The CDR3 spells CASSLQERGPQHF. The CDR3 region has the DNA TGTGCCAGCAGCTTACAAGAGCGGGGGCCCCAGCATTTT. Combining the CDR3 with reference TRBV7-2 and TRBJ1-5 gives the whole variable domain GAGVSQSPSNKVTEKGKDVELRCDPISGHTALYWYRQSLGQGLEFLIYFQGNSAPDKSGLPSDRFSAERTGGSVSTLTIQRTQQEDSAVYLCASSLQERGPQHFGDGTRLSIL.

The CDR3 region is CASSFSGLASGSTGIYEQYV. Written as DNA, the CDR3 is TGTGCCAGCAGCTTTTCGGGTCTGGCTAGCGGGAGTACAGGTATATACGAGCAGTACGTC. The gene calls are TRBV5-4 and TRBJ2-7, with 10 bases fitting TRBD2. This CDR3 has 20 residues. Trimming removed 2 bases from V and 4 bases from J; junction bases left unmatched: 21. Germline V lookup: CDR1 SGHNT, CDR2 YYREEE (reference sequence).

J is TRBJ2-1 and V is TRBV30; unclear D gene. Trimming removed 3 bases from V and 10 bases from J, with 13 bases in between. CDR3 size: 12 residues. Germline lookup yields CDR1 GTSNPN and CDR2 SVGIG (reference sequence). CDR3 coding DNA: TGTGCCTGGAGGCCGAAACCCGGGGAGCAGTTCTTC. As protein: CAWRPKPGEQFF. Filled out from reference TRBV30 and TRBJ2-1, the complete variable domain reads SQTIHQWPATLVQPVGSPLSLECTVEGTSNPNLYWYRQAAGRGLQLLFYSVGIGQISSEVPQNLSASRPQDRQFILSSKKLLLSDSGFYLCAWRPKPGEQFFGPGTRLTVL.

This clone occurred a few times. The J gene is TRBJ1-2, the V gene TRBV28; D is unclear. Germline-derived CDR1 and CDR2 are MDHEN and SYDVKM. This CDR3 is built from 13 residues. Between the trimmed V and J ends, which lost 4 bases and 8 bases, there was a span of 14 bases. The CDR3 nucleotides read TGTGCCAGCAGTTCCACCCAGAATTGGGGCTACACCTTC. As protein: CASSSTQNWGYTF.

The V gene is TRBV3-1 (or the pseudogene TRBV3-2), the J gene TRBJ1-1; possible D gene TRBD1, 6 bases. Per germline, CDR1 LGHDT and CDR2 YNNKEL (reference sequence). This CDR3 has 15 residues. V shed 6 bases and J shed 5 bases, with 19 bases lying between them. The CDR3 here is CASSRLGAGQTEAFF. Here the CDR3 DNA reads TGTGCCAGCAGTCGCTTAGGTGCAGGACAGACTGAAGCTTTCTTT.

V is TRBV7-9 and J is TRBJ2-5; D remains unclear. Germline V gene sequence: CDR1 SEHNR, CDR2 FQNEAQ (reference sequence). This CDR3 spans 14 amino acids. Trimming removed 7 bases at V and 5 bases at J, with 17 bases between. Here the CDR3 DNA reads TGTGCCAGCATCAGAAGTGGTGTCTGGGAGACCCAGTACTTC. Protein product: CASIRSGVWETQYF.

This clone was observed many times. This chain uses TRBV15 with TRBJ1-1; D gene uncertain. Germline CDR1 reads LNHNV; CDR2 reads YYDKDF (reference sequence). This CDR3 region has 14 residues. Trimming cost V 2 bases and J 3 bases, with 10 bases left between them. In DNA, the CDR3 is TGTGCCACCAGCAGAACGTCGAGGGACACTGAAGCTTTCTTT. Translating it yields CATSRTSRDTEAFF.

The J gene is TRBJ1-1, the V gene TRBV7-6; a weak D match, TRBD1 (5 bases). CDR1 is SGHVS, CDR2 FNYEAQ, per germline. The length of the CDR3 is 14 residues. With 5 bases removed from V and 1 base from J, the gap between germline ends came to 11 bases. The CDR3 DNA sequence: TGTGCCAGCAGCCTGACCACAGGGAACACTGAAGCTTTCTTT. It codes for CASSLTTGNTEAFF.

The chain couples TRBV5-4 to TRBJ2-5, with TRBD2 matching 10 bases. CDR1 SGHNT and CDR2 YYREEE come from the germline V gene (reference sequence). V was clipped by 4 bases and J by 4 bases; unmatched bases: 10. The CDR3 totals 16 residues. CDR3 DNA: TGTGCCAGCAGCGGGGGAGCGGGAGGGCCGGGAGAGACCCAGTACTTC. It encodes CASSGGAGGPGETQYF.

This clone was detected once. The chain employs TRBV10-3 and TRBJ1-6; no definite D call. V lost 3 bases to trimming and J lost 7 bases, with 16 bases between them. The CDR3 totals 16 residues. Germline CDR1 and CDR2: ENHRY and SYGVKD. The CDR3 DNA is TGTGCCATCAGTGAAAGGGCAGGCCGGGAAAATTCACCCCTCCACTTT. Translating gives CAISERAGRENSPLHF.

The sample holds one count of this clone. CDR3 DNA sequence: TGTGCCAGCAGTTATGGTAGTTTCAATGAGCAGTTCTTC. It is translated as CASSYGSFNEQFF. The chain is built from TRBV6-2 or TRBV6-3 and TRBJ2-1; unclear D gene. From germline, CDR1 is MNHEY and CDR2 SVGEGT. V was pared by 3 bases and J by 6 bases, with 9 bases between. This CDR3 contains 13 residues.

The chain couples TRBV7-3 to TRBJ2-2, with D possibly TRBD1 on 6 matching bases. V dropped 8 bases and J dropped 8 bases, with 15 bases sitting between them. The CDR3 is made up of 13 amino acids. CDR1 and CDR2 (germline): SGHTA, FQGTGA. The CDR3 loop is CASRRGGSGELFF. CDR3 DNA: TGTGCCAGCCGACGAGGGGGTTCGGGGGAGCTGTTTTTT. Together with reference TRBV7-3 and TRBJ2-2, the CDR3 gives the full variable domain: GAGVSQTPSNKVTEKGKYVELRCDPISGHTALYWYRQSLGQGPEFLIYFQGTGAADDSGLPNDRFFAVRPEGSVSTLKIQRTERGDSAVYLCASRRGGSGELFFGEGSRLTVL.

The chain carries TRBV28 and TRBJ2-1; possibly TRBD1 for D (6 bases). Germline V gives CDR1 MDHEN, CDR2 SYDVKM. The CDR3 extends over 13 amino acids. Trimming cost V 10 bases and J 4 bases, with 14 bases left between them. CDR3 in DNA: TGTGCCACGACAGGTGAATGGTACAATGAGCAGTTCTTC. As protein: CATTGEWYNEQFF.

The chain is built from TRBV13 and TRBJ1-2; TRBD1 might be the D (5 bases). CDR1 PRHDT and CDR2 FYEKMQ come from the germline V gene (reference sequence). V was clipped by 4 bases and J by 2 bases, with 11 bases between them. CDR3 length: 14 residues. The CDR3 sequence: CASSSPRENYGYTF. The CDR3 nucleotides read TGTGCCAGCAGCTCCCCCAGGGAAAACTATGGCTACACCTTC. The full variable domain, its missing parts supplied by reference TRBV13 and TRBJ1-2, is AAGVIQSPRHLIKEKRETATLKCYPIPRHDTVYWYQQGPGQDPQFLISFYEKMQSDKGSIPDRFSAQQFSDYHSELNMSSLELGDSALYFCASSSPRENYGYTFGSGTRLTVV.

In this sample, this clone turned up a few times. The chain carries TRBV7-2 and TRBJ1-2; D unclear. This CDR3 is 15 amino acids long. The germline CDR1 and CDR2 sequences are SGHTA and FQGNSA. Trimming stripped 8 bases from V and 2 bases from J, with 18 bases between. The DNA of the CDR3 is TGTGCCAGCTCTCTGGCGGTGGTCGCGAACTATGGCTACACCTTC. Its protein is CASSLAVVANYGYTF.

The V call is TRBV30, the J call TRBJ1-5; D is unclear. The germline V and J ends were trimmed by 0 bases and 2 bases, with 11 bases remaining between them. The CDR3 is 15 amino acids. CDR1 is GTSNPN and CDR2 is SVGIG in the germline V gene (reference sequence). The CDR3 here is CAWSVPGAGNQPQHF. The DNA for the CDR3 is TGTGCCTGGAGTGTACCGGGTGCCGGCAATCAGCCCCAGCATTTT.

The chain is built from TRBV6-6 and TRBJ2-3; 9 nucleotides match TRBD2. Germline V gene lookup returns CDR1 MNHNY and CDR2 SVGAGI (reference sequence). The length of the CDR3 is 16 residues. The ends lost 5 bases at V and 6 bases at J; junction bases unmatched: 12. This CDR3 reads CASSPRRGGAGDTQYF. The CDR3 DNA reads TGTGCCAGCAGTCCCCGACGCGGGGGGGCGGGCGATACGCAGTATTTT.

This chain uses TRBV18 with TRBJ1-2; 10 bases map to TRBD1. V trimming: 2 bases; J trimming: 8 bases; junction bases outside the gene matches: 2. Germline CDR1 KGHSH, CDR2 LQKENI. The CDR3 is made up of 13 amino acids. The CDR3 reads CASSPGTGEGYTF. As DNA, the CDR3 is TGTGCCAGCTCACCAGGGACAGGGGAAGGCTACACCTTC.

This sequence joins TRBV7-6 and TRBJ1-3; no clear D. The CDR3 is 15 amino acids. V dropped 4 bases and J dropped 0 bases, with 10 bases sitting between them. CDR1 and CDR2 from the germline V gene are SGHVS and FNYEAQ. The CDR3 bases are TGTGCCAGCAGCTCGCCGAGTAGCTCTGGAAACACCATATATTTT. Its translation: CASSSPSSSGNTIYF.

The chain couples TRBV2 to TRBJ1-2; 8 nucleotides line up with TRBD1. The length of the CDR3 is 13 residues. The ends lost 5 bases at V and 4 bases at J; junction bases unmatched: 3. The germline V gene encodes CDR1 SNHLY and CDR2 FYNNEI. The CDR3 reads CASSQDRVYGYTF. The CDR3 DNA reads as TGTGCCAGCAGTCAGGACAGGGTCTATGGCTACACCTTC.

V and J are TRBV11-2 and TRBJ2-7, with a possible D match to TRBD2 (6 bases). Germline values: CDR1 SGHAT, CDR2 FQNNGV. Between the trimmed V and J ends, which lost 1 base and 2 bases, there was a span of 12 bases. The CDR3 runs to 15 residues. In DNA, the CDR3 is TGTGCCAGCAGCTTAGGAGGAGGGGCCCCCTACGAGCAGTACGTC. This sequence encodes CASSLGGGAPYEQYV.

The chain employs TRBV30 and TRBJ1-5, with D unresolved. Germline CDR1 and CDR2: GTSNPN and SVGIG (reference sequence). This CDR3 is 14 amino acids long. Trimming left V 1 base short and J 2 bases short, with 9 bases between. CDR3 sequence (DNA): TGTGCCTGGAGTGCATTGGAGGGCAATCAGCCCCAGCATTTT. It encodes CAWSALEGNQPQHF.

This clone was recorded a few times. The chain has TRBV11-2 and TRBJ2-1, with a tentative D call TRBD2 (5 bases). The CDR3 has 13 amino acids. Trimming pared 8 bases from V and 4 bases from J, leaving 12 bases between. Germline CDR1 and CDR2: SGHAT and FQNNGV. The CDR3 coding sequence is TGTGCCAGCCAGGAGGAGCCTTACAATGAGCAGTTCTTC. Translating it yields CASQEEPYNEQFF.

The gene calls are TRBV28 and TRBJ1-4; no clear D. Germline assignment: CDR1 MDHEN and CDR2 SYDVKM. Trimming shortened V by 3 bases and J by 3 bases, and 8 bases separated the two germline ends. There are 14 residues in the CDR3. This CDR3 is CASSFAGSNEKLFF. The CDR3 DNA follows: TGTGCCAGCAGTTTTGCAGGTTCTAATGAAAAACTGTTTTTT.

This chain joins TRBV9 and TRBJ2-5; 8 bases agree with TRBD1. Germline trimming cut 2 bases from V and 4 bases from J; bases unmatched to any gene: 4. This CDR3 is built from 14 residues. Germline lookup yields CDR1 SGDLS and CDR2 YYNGEE. CDR3 sequence (DNA): TGTGCCAGCAGCGTCGGACAGGGAAGAGAGACCCAGTACTTC. This translates into CASSVGQGRETQYF. Based on the CDR3 plus reference TRBV9 and TRBJ2-5, the full variable domain is DSGVTQTPKHLITATGQRVTLRCSPRSGDLSVYWYQQSLDQGLQFLIQYYNGEERAKGNILERFSAQQFPDLHSELNLSSLELGDSALYFCASSVGQGRETQYFGPGTRLLVL.

The genes are TRBV6-5 and TRBJ2-3, with TRBD1 matching over 7 bases. Germline lookup yields CDR1 MNHEY and CDR2 SVGAGI. J was trimmed by 8 bases and V by 7 bases; bases with no gene match: 9. This CDR3 comprises 13 residues. The DNA for the CDR3 is TGTGCCAGCACTACAAGACAGGGTGGTACGCAGTATTTT. This sequence encodes CASTTRQGGTQYF.